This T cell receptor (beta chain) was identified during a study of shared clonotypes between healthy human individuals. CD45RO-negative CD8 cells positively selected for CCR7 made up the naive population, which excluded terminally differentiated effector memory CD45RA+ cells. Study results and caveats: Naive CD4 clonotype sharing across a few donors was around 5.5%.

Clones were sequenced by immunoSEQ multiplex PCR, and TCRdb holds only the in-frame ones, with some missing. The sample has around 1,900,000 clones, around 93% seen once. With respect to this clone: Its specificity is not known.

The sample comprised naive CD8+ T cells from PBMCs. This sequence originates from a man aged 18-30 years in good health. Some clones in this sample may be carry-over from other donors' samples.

In DNA form, the CDR3 reads TGTGCCAGCGGACCGGGACAGGCCTCTGGAAACACCATATATTTT. Translating gives CASGPGQASGNTIYF. J is TRBJ1-3 and V is TRBV7-6; 8 bases match TRBD1. The CDR3 consists of 15 residues. V shed 8 bases, J shed 0 bases, and the junction held 6 bases outside the gene matches. Germline V gives CDR1 SGHVS, CDR2 FNYEAQ.